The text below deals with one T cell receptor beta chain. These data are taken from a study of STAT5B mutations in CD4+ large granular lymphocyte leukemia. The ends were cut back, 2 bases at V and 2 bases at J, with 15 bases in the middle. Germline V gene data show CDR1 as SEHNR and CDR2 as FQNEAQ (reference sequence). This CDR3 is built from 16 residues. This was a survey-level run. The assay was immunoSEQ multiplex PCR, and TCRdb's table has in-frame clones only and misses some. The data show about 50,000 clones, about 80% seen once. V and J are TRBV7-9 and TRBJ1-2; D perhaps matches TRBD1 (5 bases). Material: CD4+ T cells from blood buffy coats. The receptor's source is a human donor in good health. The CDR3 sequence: CASSLNFGGTNYGYTF. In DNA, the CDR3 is TGTGCCAGCAGCTTAAACTTTGGGGGAACCAACTATGGCTACACCTTC. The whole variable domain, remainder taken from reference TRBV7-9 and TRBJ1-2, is DTGVSQNPRHKITKRGQNVTFRCDPISEHNRLYWYRQTLGQGPEFLTYFQNEAQLEKSRLLSDRFSAERPKGSFSTLEIQRTEQGDSAMYLCASSLNFGGTNYGYTFGSGTRLTVV.